This is a list of T cell receptor beta chains from one sample in a study of T cells in Graves' hyperthyroidism and ophthalmopathy. MiXCR was run by TCRdb on the multiplex PCR reads, yielding one entry per CDR3 protein. The sample contains some 600,000 distinct CDR3 sequences, 14% of which appear only once. Sequencing input: blood. These receptors all come from a woman aged 25 to 45 with Graves' hyperthyroidism that later progressed to Graves' ophthalmopathy. CDR3s include the opening cysteine and the closing phenylalanine or tryptophan. The order of the fields is CDR3 DNA, CDR3 protein, J gene, clone size, D gene, V gene. D genes are given only for firm matches. Only some rows state a clone size, as once, few, many or a class for expanded clones.

CDR3 DNA: TGTGCCAGCAGTTTTGAGTTTCGCTACAATGAGCAGTTCTTC
CDR3 protein: CASSFEFRYNEQFF
J gene: TRBJ2-1
clone size: .
D gene: .
V gene: TRBV27

CDR3 DNA: TGTGCCAGCAGCTGGGGGACAGGGGTTCTTGAGCAGTTCTTC
CDR3 protein: CASSWGTGVLEQFF
J gene: TRBJ2-1
clone size: many
D gene: TRBD1
V gene: TRBV28

CDR3 DNA: TGCGCCAGCAGCACAAGGACAAGGGACACCGGGGAGCTGTTTTTT
CDR3 protein: CASSTRTRDTGELFF
J gene: TRBJ2-2
clone size: .
D gene: .
V gene: TRBV5-1

CDR3 DNA: TGTGCCAGCAGCCAAGTCCTTAACACCGGGGAGCTGTTCTTT
CDR3 protein: CASSQVLNTGELFF
J gene: TRBJ2-2
clone size: .
D gene: .
V gene: TRBV14

CDR3 DNA: TGTGCCAGCAGTTTATCCAGGGACTACACCTTC
CDR3 protein: CASSLSRDYTF
J gene: TRBJ1-2
clone size: once
D gene: .
V gene: TRBV28

CDR3 DNA: TGTGCCAGCAGCTTACCCCTAGCGGGAGGAAATGAGCAGTTCTTC
CDR3 protein: CASSLPLAGGNEQFF
J gene: TRBJ2-1
clone size: once
D gene: TRBD2
V gene: TRBV11-2

CDR3 DNA: TGTGCCAGCAAACGGGGACTAGCGGTACCTTTTCAAGGGGAGCTGTTTTTT
CDR3 protein: CASKRGLAVPFQGELFF
J gene: TRBJ2-2
clone size: many
D gene: TRBD2
V gene: TRBV12-3/TRBV12-4

CDR3 DNA: TGCAGTGCTAGAGATCCCGCAGGGGCCTACTATGGCTACACCTTC
CDR3 protein: CSARDPAGAYYGYTF
J gene: TRBJ1-2
clone size: few
D gene: .
V gene: TRBV20-1

CDR3 DNA: TGTGCCAGCAGCCCGGGGGGGAGGATTGAGCAGTTCTTC
CDR3 protein: CASSPGGRIEQFF
J gene: TRBJ2-1
clone size: .
D gene: TRBD2
V gene: TRBV14

CDR3 DNA: TGTGCCATCAGTCCAACCGGGACAGTGAACACCGGGGAGCTGTTTTTT
CDR3 protein: CAISPTGTVNTGELFF
J gene: TRBJ2-2
clone size: many
D gene: TRBD1
V gene: TRBV10-3

CDR3 DNA: TGTGCCAGTCAAGCGATGGTGGAGCCCCAGCATTTT
CDR3 protein: CASQAMVEPQHF
J gene: TRBJ1-5
clone size: many
D gene: .
V gene: TRBV28

CDR3 DNA: TGTGCCAGCAGCCCGACCTTAAGGACAACTAATGAAAAACTGTTTTTT
CDR3 protein: CASSPTLRTTNEKLFF
J gene: TRBJ1-4
clone size: .
D gene: .
V gene: TRBV3-1

CDR3 DNA: TGTGCCAGCAGTCCACTGGGACTACACACAGATACGCAGTATTTT
CDR3 protein: CASSPLGLHTDTQYF
J gene: TRBJ2-3
clone size: many
D gene: TRBD2
V gene: TRBV27

CDR3 DNA: TGCGGATGGCAACAGGGGGCTCTTGGGGCCAACGTCCTGACTTTC
CDR3 protein: CGWQQGALGANVLTF
J gene: TRBJ2-6
clone size: .
D gene: TRBD1
V gene: TRBV20-1

CDR3 DNA: TGTGCCAGCAGCGACCCGGGACAGGGTGACCGGGAGCTGTTTTTT
CDR3 protein: CASSDPGQGDRELFF
J gene: TRBJ2-2
clone size: many
D gene: TRBD1
V gene: TRBV6-1

CDR3 DNA: TGTGCCACCAGTGCTCGTGGGAGCACAGATACGCAGTATTTT
CDR3 protein: CATSARGSTDTQYF
J gene: TRBJ2-3
clone size: many
D gene: .
V gene: TRBV24-1

CDR3 DNA: TGCAGTGCCCAGAGACTAGCGGGAGGTTTAGAGACCCAGTACTTC
CDR3 protein: CSAQRLAGGLETQYF
J gene: TRBJ2-5
clone size: .
D gene: TRBD2
V gene: TRBV20-1

CDR3 DNA: TGTGCCAGCGGGGGGGCGTTGGAGACCCAGTACTTC
CDR3 protein: CASGGALETQYF
J gene: TRBJ2-5
clone size: many
D gene: .
V gene: TRBV12-3/TRBV12-4